The next 2 T cell receptor beta chains were all read from a single sample in a study of blood T cell repertoires in COVID-19. The repertoire was sequenced with immunoSEQ multiplex PCR; TCRdb's copy has only in-frame clones and lacks some. The sample holds under 200,000 clones, about nine tenths seen once. Material: peripheral blood. These receptors came from a man between 65 and 80 years old with active or convalescent COVID-19.

The chain carries TRBV7-8 and TRBJ2-3; 7 bases are a match to TRBD1. J was trimmed by 2 bases and V by 1 base; bases with no gene match: 6. Germline V gives CDR1 SGHVS, CDR2 FQNEAQ. This CDR3 comprises 16 residues. CDR3 coding DNA: TGTGCCAGCAGCTTAGATAGGACAGGACCCACAGATACGCAGTATTTT. Its translation: CASSLDRTGPTDTQYF.

This chain connects TRBV24-1 to TRBJ2-7; 8 positions match TRBD1. Germline V lookup: CDR1 KGHDR, CDR2 SFDVKD. CDR3 length: 16 amino acids. V was pared by 1 base and J by 7 bases, with 11 bases of the junction left unmatched. The CDR3 reads CATSDFGRTGSEEQYF. The CDR3, as DNA: TGTGCCACCAGTGATTTCGGCAGGACAGGGTCCGAAGAGCAGTACTTC.